The TCR beta chain described here comes from a study of somatic mutations in cytotoxic T cells in rheumatoid arthritis (TCRdb year 2017). Notes on the research overall: Peripheral blood (approximately 32 ml EDTA) was collected from patients immediately after diagnosis and before any treatment began. A total of more than 55 rheumatoid arthritis patients and 15 to 25 healthy controls underwent TCRB deep sequencing. In newly diagnosed rheumatoid arthritis without treatment, the study examined if expanded CD8+ T-cell clones harbor somatic mutations, relying on TCRB deep sequencing to characterize clonality. Median age was essentially the same in the patient group and the control group. A FACSAria II or Sony SH800 was used to flow-sort some V beta antibody-stained T-cell populations at nearly 100% purity, and TCRB sequencing was also done on sorted V beta1+ cells.

Flow cytometry confirmed the purity of CD4+ and CD8+ cells that had been isolated by positive magnetic bead selection on an AutoMACS. Initial screening for clonal expansions relied on flow cytometry with a TCR V beta antibody panel, after which sorted CD8+ fractions underwent TCRB deep sequencing for characterization. Peripheral blood mononuclear cells were obtained using density gradient separation with Ficoll-Paque PLUS. Using Nucleospin Tissue or Tissue XS kits, DNA was extracted from CD4-enriched, CD8-enriched or PBMC samples, with quantification by a Qubit 2.0 fluorometer. Points on this clone: Its antigen specificity is not known. No qualities accompany the bases; no much larger clone lies one base away.

Genomic DNA underwent TCRB CDR3 sequencing using the immunoSEQ assay. In the original analysis: Only a few patient CD8+ clones larger than 1% matched published virus-specific TCRB sequences when compared against them. The analyses included only productive TCRB rearrangements. Clonality was expressed as a Shannon entropy-based productive clonality index, with each clone defined by a unique TCRB CDR3 sequence. Repertoire overlap for a pair of samples was computed from each clone's template counts relative to total templates per sample. V-gene usage from TCRB sequencing and V-gene usage measured by flow cytometry were correlated (Spearman r of approximately 0.59). TCRdb provides this immuneACCESS table in a form limited to in-frame rearrangements. Some clones are lacking; in checked studies, under half of them reflect an unresolved V gene, and why the rest are absent is not known. V, J and clone size were drawn from that table, and D and trimming were deduced from the DNA. The sample includes 4,500 to 5,500 clones, with around 78% observed a single time. In total, the top ten clones hold approximately 40% of the sample.

Findings and caveats that apply to the study as a whole: In 8 of 65 patients the largest CD8+ clone exceeded 20% of CD8+ cells, and several identical CD8+ TCRB sequences were shared between blood and synovial fluid. Healthy controls showed no age-related increase in CD8+ clonality, whereas patients did (Spearman r ~ 0.49). CD8+ T-cell clonality did not differ significantly between rheumatoid arthritis patients and age-matched healthy controls. It was unknown which antigens the expanded CD8+ clones targeted, and their absence from virus-specific databases did not exclude viral specificity.

Sequencing was done on a sample of CD8+ T cells sorted from blood. This receptor was identified in a man aged 65 to 85 with rheumatoid arthritis.

Here is the DNA: TGTGCCAGCACCTCCGACAGGGACGGTGAAGCTTTCTTT. Translated, it reads CASTSDRDGEAFF. This sequence uses TRBV27 and TRBJ1-1; TRBD1 aligns with 7 central bases. Trimming takes 7 bases off V and 7 bases off J; junction bases not matched to a gene: 9. The CDR3 sequence holds 13 residues, the cysteine and phenylalanine included. Just CDR3 DNA is preserved here, 39 bases in frame from base 1. The germline V gene encodes CDR1 MNHEY and CDR2 SMNVEV (reference sequence).